The clone carrying this TCR beta chain was detected once. Its antigen is still unknown. A junction end diverges from the germline sequence, so it may reflect a read error. Breast cancer patients provided tissue from their axillary draining lymph nodes. The CDR3 spans 13 residues. CDR1 is LGHDT, CDR2 YNNKEL, per germline (reference sequence). The sample comes from a study of breast tumors, draining lymph nodes, adjacent tissues. Study-level points and caveats: Findings are consistent with lymph node origin and intratumoral expansion of most tumor T cells. Tumors had less TCR diversity than lymph nodes, more than nontumor tissue. Compared with basal-like, luminal-like tumors shared significantly more repertoire with nontumor tissue.

TCRdb itself ran the multiplex PCR reads through MiXCR, one entry per CDR3 protein. The data show roughly 86,000 distinct CDR3 sequences, roughly 20% seen once. Source material: axillary lymph node tissue. The rearrangement uses TRBV3-1 and TRBJ2-1; D remains unclear. This sequence was found in a female donor with breast cancer. Some clones in this sample may be carry-over from other donors' samples. CDR3 DNA: TGTGCCAGCAGCCCCCAAACCTACAATGAGCGGTTCTTC. It encodes CASSPQTYNERFF.